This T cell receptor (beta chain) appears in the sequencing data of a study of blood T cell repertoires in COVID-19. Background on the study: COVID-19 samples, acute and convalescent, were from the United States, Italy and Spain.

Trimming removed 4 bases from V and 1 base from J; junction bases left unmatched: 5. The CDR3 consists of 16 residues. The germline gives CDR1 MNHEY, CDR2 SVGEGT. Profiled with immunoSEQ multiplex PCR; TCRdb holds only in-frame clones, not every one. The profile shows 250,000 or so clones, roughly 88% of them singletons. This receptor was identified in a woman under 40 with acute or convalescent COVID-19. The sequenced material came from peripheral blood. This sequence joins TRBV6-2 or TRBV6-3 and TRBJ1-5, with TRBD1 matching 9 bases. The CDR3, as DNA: TGTGCCAGCAGTTGGGGGGACAGGGCCAGCAATCAGCCCCAGCATTTT. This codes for CASSWGDRASNQPQHF.